The clone carrying this TCR beta chain has a count of ten or more. What it binds is unknown. The data belong to a study of metastatic and nonmetastatic thyroid tumors. Ahead of thyroid surgery, no patient had received treatment of any kind. Germline trimming cut 4 bases from V and 3 bases from J; bases unmatched to any gene: 0. CDR1 SGHNT and CDR2 YENEEA come from the germline V gene. The CDR3 contains 13 residues. Through MiXCR, TCRdb re-clonotyped the PCR reads. The sample shows about 92,000 clones, 15% of them seen only once. Study results and caveats: It was reportedly found that TCR beta diversity was significantly higher in malignant thyroid tumors than in benign nodules, a difference seen in both blood and tumor samples.

V and J are TRBV11-3 and TRBJ2-3, with 8 bases lining up with TRBD1. Sequenced material: blood. The clonotype was recovered from a female donor with papillary thyroid cancer or a benign thyroid nodule (not recorded which). Some clones in this sample may be carry-over from other donors' samples. The CDR3 loop is CASSYRGTDTQYF. In DNA, the CDR3 is TGTGCCAGCAGCTACAGGGGGACAGATACGCAGTATTTT.